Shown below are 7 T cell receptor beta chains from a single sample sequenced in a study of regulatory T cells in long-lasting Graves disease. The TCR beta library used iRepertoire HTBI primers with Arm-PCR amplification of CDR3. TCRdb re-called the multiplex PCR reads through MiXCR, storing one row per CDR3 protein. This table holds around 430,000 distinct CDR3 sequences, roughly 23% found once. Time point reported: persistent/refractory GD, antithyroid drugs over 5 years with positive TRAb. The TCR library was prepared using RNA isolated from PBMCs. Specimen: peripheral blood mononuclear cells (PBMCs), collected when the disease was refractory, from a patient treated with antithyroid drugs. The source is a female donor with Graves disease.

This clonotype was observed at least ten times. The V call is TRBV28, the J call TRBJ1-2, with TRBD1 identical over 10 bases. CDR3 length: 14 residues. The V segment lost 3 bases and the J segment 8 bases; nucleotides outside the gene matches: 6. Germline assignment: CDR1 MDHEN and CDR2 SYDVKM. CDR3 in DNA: TGTGCCAGCAGTTTTGGGACAGGGGCTAAGGGCTACACCTTC. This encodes CASSFGTGAKGYTF.

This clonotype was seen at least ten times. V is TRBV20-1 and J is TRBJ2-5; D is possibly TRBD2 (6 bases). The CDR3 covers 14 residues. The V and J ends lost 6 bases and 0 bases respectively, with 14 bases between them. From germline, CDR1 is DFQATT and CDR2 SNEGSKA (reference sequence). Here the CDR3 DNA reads TGCAGTGCCCAGGACTGGGGGGACCAAGAGACCCAGTACTTC. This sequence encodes CSAQDWGDQETQYF.

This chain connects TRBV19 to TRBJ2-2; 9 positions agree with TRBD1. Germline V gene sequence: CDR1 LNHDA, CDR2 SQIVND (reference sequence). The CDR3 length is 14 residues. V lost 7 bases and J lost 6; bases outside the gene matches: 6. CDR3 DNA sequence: TGTGCCAGTACTCAGGGACAGGGCGCCGGGGAGCTGTTTTTT. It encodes CASTQGQGAGELFF.

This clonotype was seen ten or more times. CDR3 nucleotide sequence: TGTGCCATCTCTCGCCCGGACATCACCGGGGAGCTGTTTTTT. This sequence encodes CAISRPDITGELFF. The chain has TRBV28 and TRBJ2-2; a possible D gene is TRBD1 (5 bases). Germline CDR1 is MDHEN and CDR2 is SYDVKM. V lost 10 bases and J lost 4, with 16 bases in between. This CDR3 contains 14 residues.

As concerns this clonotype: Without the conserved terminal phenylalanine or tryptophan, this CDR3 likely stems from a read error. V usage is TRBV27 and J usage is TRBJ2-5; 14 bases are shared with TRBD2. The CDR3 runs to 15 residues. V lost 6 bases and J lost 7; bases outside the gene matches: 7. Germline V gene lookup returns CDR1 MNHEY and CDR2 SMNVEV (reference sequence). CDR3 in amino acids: CASRDGLAGGRTQYY. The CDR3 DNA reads TGTGCCAGCAGAGATGGACTAGCGGGGGGCAGGACCCAGTACTAC.

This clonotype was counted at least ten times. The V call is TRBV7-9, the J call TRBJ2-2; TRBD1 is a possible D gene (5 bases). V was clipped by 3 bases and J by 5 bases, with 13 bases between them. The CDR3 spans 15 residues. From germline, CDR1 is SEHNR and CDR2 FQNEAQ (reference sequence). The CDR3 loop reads CASSLLGQGTGELFF. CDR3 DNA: TGTGCCAGCAGCTTGTTGGGCCAGGGTACCGGGGAGCTGTTTTTT.

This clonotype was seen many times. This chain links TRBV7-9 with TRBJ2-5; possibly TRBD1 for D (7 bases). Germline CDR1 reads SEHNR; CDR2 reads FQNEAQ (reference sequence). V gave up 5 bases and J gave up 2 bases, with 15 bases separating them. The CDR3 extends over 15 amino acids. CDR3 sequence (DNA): TGTGCCAGCAGCCAACTGACAGGGACTCAAGAGACCCAGTACTTC. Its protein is CASSQLTGTQETQYF.